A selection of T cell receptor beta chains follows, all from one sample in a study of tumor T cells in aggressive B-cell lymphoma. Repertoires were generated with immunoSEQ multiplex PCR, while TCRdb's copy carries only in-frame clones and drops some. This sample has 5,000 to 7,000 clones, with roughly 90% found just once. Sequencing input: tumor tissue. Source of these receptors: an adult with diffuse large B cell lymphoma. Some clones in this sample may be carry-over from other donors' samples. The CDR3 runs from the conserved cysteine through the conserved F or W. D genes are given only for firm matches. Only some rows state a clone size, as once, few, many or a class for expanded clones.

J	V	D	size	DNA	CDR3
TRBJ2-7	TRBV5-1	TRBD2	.	TGCGCCAGCAGCTTGGCCATTTCTGGGCTAGCGGGGAAGAACGAGCAGTACTTC	CASSLAISGLAGKNEQYF
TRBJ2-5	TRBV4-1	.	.	TGCGCCAGCAGCCAAGAAGGGAGCGGGACACAAGAGACCCAGTACTTC	CASSQEGSGTQETQYF
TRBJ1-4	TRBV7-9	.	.	TGTGCCAGCAGCCCGACAGTGTTGAGTGAAAAACTGTTTTTT	CASSPTVLSEKLFF
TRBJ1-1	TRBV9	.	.	TGTGCCAGCAGTGGAGCACCGAACACTGAAGCTTTCTTT	CASSGAPNTEAFF
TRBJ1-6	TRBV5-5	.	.	TGTGCCAGCAGCTTGCGAGACACCAATAATTCACCCCTCCACTTT	CASSLRDTNNSPLHF
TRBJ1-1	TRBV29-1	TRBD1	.	TGCAGCGCCAAGACAGGGGGGAACACTGAAGCTTTCTTT	CSAKTGGNTEAFF
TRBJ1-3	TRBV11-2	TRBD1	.	TGTGCCAGCAGCTTAAGCCGGACAGGGGCTGGAAACACCATATATTTT	CASSLSRTGAGNTIYF
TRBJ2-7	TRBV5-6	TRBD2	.	TGTGCCAGCAGCCAGCGGGAGGGCACCCACGAGCAGTACTTC	CASSQREGTHEQYF
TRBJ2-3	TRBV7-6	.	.	TGTGCCAGCAGCTCGGAGAACTCCCGCCCAGATACGCAGTATTTT	CASSSENSRPDTQYF
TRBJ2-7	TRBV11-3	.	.	TGTGCCAGCAGCGTGGATTGGGGGCGCTCCTACGAGCAGTACTTC	CASSVDWGRSYEQYF
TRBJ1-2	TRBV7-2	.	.	TGTGCCAGCAGCTCAGATGGGGCACGGAGATTC	CASSSDGARRF
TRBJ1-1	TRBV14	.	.	TGTGCCAGCAGCCAAAACATGAACACTGAAGCTTTCTTT	CASSQNMNTEAFF
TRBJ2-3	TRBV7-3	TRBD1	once	TGTGCCAGCAGCTTAGGGGCAGGGGGAGGCACAGATACGCAGTATTTT	CASSLGAGGGTDTQYF
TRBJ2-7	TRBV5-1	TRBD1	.	TGCGCCAGCAGCTTGGCCCGACAGGGCTACGAGCAGTACTTC	CASSLARQGYEQYF
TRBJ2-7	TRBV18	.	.	TGTGCCAGCTCACCACCGTCAGGGCGTAGCTACGAGCAGTACTTC	CASSPPSGRSYEQYF
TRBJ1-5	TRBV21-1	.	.	TGTGCCAGACAGGGTTATCAGCCCCAGCATTTT	CARQGYQPQHF
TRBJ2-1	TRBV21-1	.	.	TGTGCCAGCAGCAAAGGGACTAGCGGGGGCCCGATTAGCTCCTACAATGAGCAGTTCTTC	CASSKGTSGGPISSYNEQFF
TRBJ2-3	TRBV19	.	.	TGTGCCAGTAGCCAGACAGGATCGGGCACAGATACGCAGTATTTT	CASSQTGSGTDTQYF
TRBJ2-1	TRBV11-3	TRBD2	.	TGTGCCAGCAGCTTAGGGACTAGCGGCTCCTACAATGAGCAGTTCTTC	CASSLGTSGSYNEQFF
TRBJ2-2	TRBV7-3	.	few	TGTGCCAGCAGCTTAAAACGAGGCACCGGGGAGCTGTTTTTT	CASSLKRGTGELFF
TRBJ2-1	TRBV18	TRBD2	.	TGTGCCAGCTCACCAGAACTAGCGGCACACAATGAGCAGTTCTTC	CASSPELAAHNEQFF
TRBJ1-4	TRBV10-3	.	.	TGTGCCATCAGTGCGGGGGGAACTAATGAAAAACTGTTTTTT	CAISAGGTNEKLFF
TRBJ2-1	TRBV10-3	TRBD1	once	TGTGCCATCAGTGGGTCAGGGGGCTACAATGAGCAGTTCTTC	CAISGSGGYNEQFF
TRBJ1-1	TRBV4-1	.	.	TGCGCCAGCACCTTGACACGGATGAACACTGAAGCTTTCTTT	CASTLTRMNTEAFF
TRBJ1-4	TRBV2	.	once	TGTGCCAGCAGGGAGGGAGGGACCGAAAAACTGTTTTTT	CASREGGTEKLFF
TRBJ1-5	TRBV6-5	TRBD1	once	TGTGCCAGCAGTTACTCGGTAGGGGGCACGACCCAGCATTTT	CASSYSVGGTTQHF
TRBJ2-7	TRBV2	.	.	TGTGCCAGCAGTGAAATCCAGGGCTCCTACGAGCAGTACTTC	CASSEIQGSYEQYF
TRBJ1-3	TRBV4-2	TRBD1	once	TGTGCCAGCACGCGGGACAGCCTCTCTGGAAACACCATATATTTT	CASTRDSLSGNTIYF
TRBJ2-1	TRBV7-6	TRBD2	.	TGTGCCAGCAGCAACCGACTAGCGGGGGGGCTCTACAATGAGCAGTTCTTC	CASSNRLAGGLYNEQFF
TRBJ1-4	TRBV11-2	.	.	TGTGCCAGCAGTCAATACCGGGCAACTAATGAAAAACTGTTTTTT	CASSQYRATNEKLFF
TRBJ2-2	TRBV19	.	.	TGTGCCAGTAGTGAGGGGACAATGAACACCGGGGAGCTGTTTTTT	CASSEGTMNTGELFF
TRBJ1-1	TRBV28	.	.	TGTGCCAGCAACAGGATCTTAGGGGATGAAGCTTTCTTT	CASNRILGDEAFF
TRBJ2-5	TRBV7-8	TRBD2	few	TGTGCCAGTCTAAGACTAGCGGGGGCTCGAGAGACCCAGTACTTC	CASLRLAGARETQYF
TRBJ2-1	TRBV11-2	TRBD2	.	TGTGCCAGCAGCTTAGTCTCTGGCGGGAGGGCCGACAATGAGCAGTTCTTC	CASSLVSGGRADNEQFF
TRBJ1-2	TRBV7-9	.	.	TGTGCCAGCAGCCTACCTGGTGGCTATGGCTACACCTTC	CASSLPGGYGYTF
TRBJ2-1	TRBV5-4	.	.	TGTGCCAGCAGCTTGGGGATGCGAAGGGGCAATGAGCAGTTCTTC	CASSLGMRRGNEQFF
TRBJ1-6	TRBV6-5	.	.	TGTGCCAGCAGTTCTCCAGGACACCGGTCACCCCTCCATTTT	CASSSPGHRSPLHF
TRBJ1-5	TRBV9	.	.	TGTGCCAGCAGCGACGGCGGGGGGCTCAATCAGCCCCAGCATTTT	CASSDGGGLNQPQHF
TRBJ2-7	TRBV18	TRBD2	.	TGTGCCAGCTCACCTACCGGGACTAGCTTCTACGAGCAGTACTTC	CASSPTGTSFYEQYF
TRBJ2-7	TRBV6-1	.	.	TGTGCCAGCATTCGGGAGTCCTTCTACGAGCAGTACTTC	CASIRESFYEQYF
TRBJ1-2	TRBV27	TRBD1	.	TGTGCCAGCAGTTCCCGGGACAGGGGATATGACGGCTACACCTTC	CASSSRDRGYDGYTF
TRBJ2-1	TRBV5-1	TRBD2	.	TGCGCCAGCAGCTTAACTAGCGCCCACAATGAGCAGTTCTTC	CASSLTSAHNEQFF
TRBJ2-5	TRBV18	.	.	TGTGCCAGCTCACGGGCTAGCGTAATGCAAGAAACCCAGTACTTC	CASSRASVMQETQYF
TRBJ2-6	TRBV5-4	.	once	TGTGCCAGCAGCCTTGCCGGCAGGGGTGTTTCTGGGGCCAACGTCCTGACTTTC	CASSLAGRGVSGANVLTF
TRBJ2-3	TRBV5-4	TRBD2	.	TGTGCCAGCACATTCTCTAGCGGGAGCACAGATACGCAGTATTTT	CASTFSSGSTDTQYF
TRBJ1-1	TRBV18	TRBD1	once	TGTGCCAGCTCAGATACAGGGGACACTGAAGCTTTCTTT	CASSDTGDTEAFF
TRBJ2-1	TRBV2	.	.	TGTGCCATTACAACCGGGACTGCGAGCTCCTACAATGAGCAGTTCTTC	CAITTGTASSYNEQFF
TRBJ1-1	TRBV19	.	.	TGTGCCAGTAGTCTTGGACAAACCCCTACTGAAGCTTTCTTT	CASSLGQTPTEAFF
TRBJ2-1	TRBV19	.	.	TGTGCCAGTAGCCCCATGGGGGCCTCTCGTAGCTCCTACAATGAGCAGTTCTTC	CASSPMGASRSSYNEQFF
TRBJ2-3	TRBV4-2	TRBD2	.	TGTGCCAGCAGCCAAGCCCTAGCGGGGACAGATACGCAGTATTTT	CASSQALAGTDTQYF
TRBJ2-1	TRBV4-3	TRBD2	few	TGCGCCAGCAGCCAAGATCTCCGAGGCAGCGGGGGCTCGGTAGGGGAGCAGTTCTTC	CASSQDLRGSGGSVGEQFF
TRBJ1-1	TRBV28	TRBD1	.	TGTGCCAGCAGTGCCGGACAGGCGGGCACTGAAGCTTTCTTT	CASSAGQAGTEAFF
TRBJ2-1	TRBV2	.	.	TGTGCCACCCTCTCCGGGACTTTCAATGAGCAGTTCTTC	CATLSGTFNEQFF
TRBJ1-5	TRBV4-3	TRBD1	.	TGCGCCAGCAGCCAGGACAGGCTCAGCACAGATACGCAGCATTTT	CASSQDRLSTDTQHF